This TCR beta chain was profiled in a study of T cell repertoires in cytomegalovirus infection (dated by TCRdb to between 2018 and 2021). Background for the entire study: Peptide stimulations targeted recently identified HLA-C-restricted CMV epitopes, whose presentation resists viral immunomodulation, together with well-studied HLA-B-restricted epitopes. Donor HLA type was relevant to the analysis, as public TCR beta signatures indicated carriage of CMV infection together with the matching HLA type. Points the paper makes about the study in general: Cumulative frequency of public TCR beta family members discriminated carriers of CMV infection plus the relevant HLA type in this cohort and an independent roughly 320-donor cohort. In the ex vivo response, HLA-C-restricted CMV-specific TCR beta clonotypes were dominant, and in two of eight donors the single most frequent clonotype came from this HLA-C-restricted group.

This clonotype was counted only a few times. The antigen it binds to is not known. Qualities for individual bases were not recorded, and no much larger clone is one base off. CDR1 and CDR2 are drawn from the germline V gene (reference sequence): MNHNY, SVGAGI. V drops 5 bases and J drops 1 base, leaving 15 bases in between. The CDR3 runs 15 amino acids, cysteine and phenylalanine included. The read is trimmed to its CDR3 DNA, 45 bases read in frame from base 1. In the paper's terms, the treatment or condition label means: in vitro stimulation with specific CMV peptide epitopes to enrich CMV-specific T cells. Data came from an Illumina HiSeq 1500. Using fastp at Q25 and MiXCR, TCRdb reprocessed the public reads and kept productive beta chains. Each entry merges the rows of one CDR3 protein and shows their most common DNA and genes. Within this sample are under 200,000 distinct CDR3 sequences, with about 20% of them counted one time only. Roughly 25% of the sample comes from the top ten.

Sequenced material: CD8+ T cells from cultured PBMCs, taken from culture after CMV antigen stimulation. The chain uses TRBV6-6 and TRBJ2-7; TRBD2 might be the D gene, on 5 matching bases. The clonotype was recovered from a human donor in good health (CMV status not recorded). Some clones in this sample may be carry-over from other donors' samples. In nucleotides, the sequence is TGTGCCAGCAGTGCGGACTTAGAGGATTCCTACGAGCAGTACTTC. Its protein is CASSADLEDSYEQYF.